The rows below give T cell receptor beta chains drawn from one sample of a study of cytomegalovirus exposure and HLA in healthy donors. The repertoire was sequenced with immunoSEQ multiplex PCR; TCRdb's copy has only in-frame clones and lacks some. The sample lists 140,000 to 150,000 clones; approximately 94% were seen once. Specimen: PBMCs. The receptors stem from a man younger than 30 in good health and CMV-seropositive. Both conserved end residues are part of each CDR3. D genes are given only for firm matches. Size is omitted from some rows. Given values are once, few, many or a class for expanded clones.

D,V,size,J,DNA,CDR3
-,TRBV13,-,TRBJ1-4,TGTGCCAGCAGCTCCAACGGGATTGTGGGAGAAAAACTGTTTTTT,CASSSNGIVGEKLFF
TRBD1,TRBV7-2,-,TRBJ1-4,TGTGCCAGCAGCTCACCGGACAGGGGGAATGAAAAACTGTTTTTT,CASSSPDRGNEKLFF
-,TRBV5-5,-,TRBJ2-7,TGTGCCAGCGACGGGAGTGGGGTGCACGAGCAGTACTTC,CASDGSGVHEQYF
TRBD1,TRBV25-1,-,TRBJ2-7,TGTGCCAGCGCCCGACAGGGGGAAACATACGAGCAGTACTTC,CASARQGETYEQYF
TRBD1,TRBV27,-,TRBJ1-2,TGTGCCAGCAGTCCCGGGACAGGGTTAAAGGGCTACACCTTC,CASSPGTGLKGYTF
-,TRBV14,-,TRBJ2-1,TGTGCCAGCAGCCGACTTAGCTACAATGAGCAGTTCTTC,CASSRLSYNEQFF
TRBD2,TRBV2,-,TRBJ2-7,TGTGCCAGCAGTGAATATGGGACTAGCGGTGCCTTGGAGTACTTC,CASSEYGTSGALEYF
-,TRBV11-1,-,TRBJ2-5,TGTGCCAGCAGCACTGTTCGGGAGACCCAGTACTTC,CASSTVRETQYF
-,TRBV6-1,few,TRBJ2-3,TGTGCCAGCAGTGAAGCGCGCCAGGCCACAGATACGCAGTATTTT,CASSEARQATDTQYF
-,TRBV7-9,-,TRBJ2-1,TGTGCCAGCAGCCAAGGACTGAGTAGTGGTGAGCAGTTCTTC,CASSQGLSSGEQFF
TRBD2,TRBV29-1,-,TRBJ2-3,TGCAGCGTTGCCCAGTGGACTAGCGGGATCACAGATACGCAGTATTTT,CSVAQWTSGITDTQYF
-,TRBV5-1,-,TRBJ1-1,TGCGCCAGCAGCTTGGCATCGACAGGAGTGAACACTGAAGCTTTCTTT,CASSLASTGVNTEAFF
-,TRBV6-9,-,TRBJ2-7,TGTGCCAGCAGTTATTCGATTCAGACTAGGATTGCGGACTACGAGCAGTACTTC,CASSYSIQTRIADYEQYF
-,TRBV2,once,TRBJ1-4,TGTGCCAGCAGTGACCGGGAGCTTAATGAAAAACTGTTTTTT,CASSDRELNEKLFF
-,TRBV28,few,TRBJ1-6,TGTGCCAGCAGCGAAGCGGGCTGGCTACTAGGAAATTCACCCCTCCACTTT,CASSEAGWLLGNSPLHF
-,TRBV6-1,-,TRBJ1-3,TGTGCCAGCAGTGAGGGGGGGCCTGGAAACACCATATATTTT,CASSEGGPGNTIYF
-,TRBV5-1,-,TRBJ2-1,TGCGCCAGCAGCTTTGGGCTAGCCGATTACAATGAGCAGTTCTTC,CASSFGLADYNEQFF
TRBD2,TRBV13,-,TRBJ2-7,TGTGCCAGCAGCTTAGGGGGACTAGCGGTATACGAGCAGTACTTC,CASSLGGLAVYEQYF
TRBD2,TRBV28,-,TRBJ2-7,TGTGCCAGCACGGCTAGCGGGATAATTGTCTACGAGCAGTACTTC,CASTASGIIVYEQYF
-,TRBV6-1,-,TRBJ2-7,TGTGCCAGCAGAGTCTACTACGAGCAGTACTTC,CASRVYYEQYF
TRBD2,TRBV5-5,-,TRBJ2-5,TGTGCCAGCAGCTTGGCTAGCGGGAGGGCCTGGGAGACCCAGTACTTC,CASSLASGRAWETQYF
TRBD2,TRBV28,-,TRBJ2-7,TGTGCCAGCAGTTTCACTAGCGGGAGTGCGTACGAGCAGTACTTC,CASSFTSGSAYEQYF
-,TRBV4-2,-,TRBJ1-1,TGTGCCAGCAGCCACGCGGGACTCATGAACACTGAAGCTTTCTTT,CASSHAGLMNTEAFF
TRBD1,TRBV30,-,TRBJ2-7,TGTGCCTGGAGTCCAACAGGGGACGAGCAGTACTTC,CAWSPTGDEQYF
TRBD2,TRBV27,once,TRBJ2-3,TGTGCCACGAAGGTAGCGGGAGTGACAGATACGCAGTATTTT,CATKVAGVTDTQYF
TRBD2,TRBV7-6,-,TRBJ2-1,TGTGCCAGCAGCTTAGCCCTAGCGGGGCCTATGAATGAGCAGTTCTTC,CASSLALAGPMNEQFF
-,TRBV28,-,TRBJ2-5,TGTGCCAGCAGTCTTGACAGGCAAGAGACCCAGTACTTC,CASSLDRQETQYF
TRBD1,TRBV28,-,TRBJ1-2,TGTGCCAGCAGTCGCCGGACAGGGAATTACGGCTACACCTTC,CASSRRTGNYGYTF
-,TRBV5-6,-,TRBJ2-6,TGTGCCAGCAGCTTGGTGAGCTCTGGGGCCAACGTCCTGACTTTC,CASSLVSSGANVLTF
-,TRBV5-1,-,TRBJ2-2,TGCGCCAGCACCCTTTGGGGCGACACCGGGGAGCTGTTTTTT,CASTLWGDTGELFF
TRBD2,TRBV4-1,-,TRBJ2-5,TGCGCCAGCAGCCAAGACCCCAGCGGGGTGGGGTACCAAGAGACCCAGTACTTC,CASSQDPSGVGYQETQYF
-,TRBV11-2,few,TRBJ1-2,TGTGCCAGCAGTCTCACAGGGACCTATGGCTACACCTTC,CASSLTGTYGYTF
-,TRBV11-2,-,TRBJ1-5,TGTGCCAGCAGCTTAGGCGGGTCGCCCCAGCATTTT,CASSLGGSPQHF
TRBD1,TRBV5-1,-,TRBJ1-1,TGCGCCAACCTCAGGGGGCTGAAGAACACTGAAGCTTTCTTT,CANLRGLKNTEAFF
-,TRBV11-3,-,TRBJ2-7,TGTGCCAGTAAAACGAGGATTTCCTACGAGCAGTACTTC,CASKTRISYEQYF
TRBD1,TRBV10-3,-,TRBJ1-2,TGTGCCATCAGTGAGCCGGGACAGGGGGACTATGGCTACACCTTC,CAISEPGQGDYGYTF
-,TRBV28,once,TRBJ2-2,TGTGCCAGCAGTTTTCCAAACACCGGGGAGCTGTTTTTT,CASSFPNTGELFF
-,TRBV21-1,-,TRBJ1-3,TGTGCCAGCAGCAATGGTCACAGATCCTACTCTGGAAACACCATATATTTT,CASSNGHRSYSGNTIYF
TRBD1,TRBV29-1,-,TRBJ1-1,TGCAGCTCCCACAGGGGCACTGAAGCTTTCTTT,CSSHRGTEAFF
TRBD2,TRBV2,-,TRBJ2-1,TGTGCCAGCACCCCACCCGGACTAGCGGAGTACAATGAGCAGTTCTTC,CASTPPGLAEYNEQFF
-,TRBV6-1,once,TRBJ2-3,TGTGCCAGCAGTATTTTAACAACCGGCACAGATACGCAGTATTTT,CASSILTTGTDTQYF
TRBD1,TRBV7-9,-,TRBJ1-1,TGTGCCAGCAGCTCAGGGGGCAGGAACACTGAAGCTTTCTTT,CASSSGGRNTEAFF
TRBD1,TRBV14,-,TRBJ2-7,TGTGCCAGCAGCCTCCGGGACAGGCCCTACGAGCAGTACTTC,CASSLRDRPYEQYF
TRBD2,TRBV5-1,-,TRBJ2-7,TGCGCCAGCAGCTTGGGGGTGGGACTAAGGTCCTACGAGCAGTACTTC,CASSLGVGLRSYEQYF
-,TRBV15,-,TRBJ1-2,TGTGCCACCAGCAGTGGTCGGGAAGATGGCTACACCTTC,CATSSGREDGYTF
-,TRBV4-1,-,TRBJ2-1,TGCGCCAGCAGCCAAAATCCCGAGTCCTACAATGAGCAGTTCTTC,CASSQNPESYNEQFF
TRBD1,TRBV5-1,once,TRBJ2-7,TGCGCCAGCAGCCCGGGACAGGGACGGAACGAGCAGTACTTC,CASSPGQGRNEQYF
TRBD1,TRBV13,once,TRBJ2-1,TGTGCCAGCAGCAAAGGGACAGGGACCTACAATGAGCAGTTCTTC,CASSKGTGTYNEQFF
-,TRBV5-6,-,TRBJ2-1,TGTGCCAGCAGCTATCGGGACTCCCTGATCAATGAGCAGTTCTTC,CASSYRDSLINEQFF
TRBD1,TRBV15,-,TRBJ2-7,TGTGCCACCAGCAGGGAGGGGACAGGGCCTGAAGATGGTGAGCAGTACTTC,CATSREGTGPEDGEQYF
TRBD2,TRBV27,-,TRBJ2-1,TGTGCCAGCAGTTTCGGACTAGCGGGTTACAATGAGCAGTTCTTC,CASSFGLAGYNEQFF
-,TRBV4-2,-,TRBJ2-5,TGTGCCAGCAGCCGACTCCCCGTGACTGAAGAGACCCAGTACTTC,CASSRLPVTEETQYF